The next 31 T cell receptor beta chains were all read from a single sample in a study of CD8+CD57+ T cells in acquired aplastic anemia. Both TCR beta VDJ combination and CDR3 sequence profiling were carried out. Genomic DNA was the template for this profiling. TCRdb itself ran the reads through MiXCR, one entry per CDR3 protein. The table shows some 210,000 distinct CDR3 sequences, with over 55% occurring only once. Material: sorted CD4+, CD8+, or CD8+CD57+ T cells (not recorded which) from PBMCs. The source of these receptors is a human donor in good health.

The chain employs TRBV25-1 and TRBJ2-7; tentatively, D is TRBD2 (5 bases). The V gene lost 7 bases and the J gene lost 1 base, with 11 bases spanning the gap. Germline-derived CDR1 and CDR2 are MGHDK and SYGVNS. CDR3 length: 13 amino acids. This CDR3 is CASTPEVSYEQYF. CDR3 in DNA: TGTGCCAGCACTCCGGAGGTGTCCTACGAGCAGTACTTC.

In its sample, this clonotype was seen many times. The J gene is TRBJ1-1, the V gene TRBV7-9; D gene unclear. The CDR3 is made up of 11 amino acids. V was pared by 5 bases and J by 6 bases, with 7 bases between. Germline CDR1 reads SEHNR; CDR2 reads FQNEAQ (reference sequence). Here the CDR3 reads CASSQGSEAFF. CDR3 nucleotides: TGTGCCAGCAGCCAAGGCTCTGAAGCTTTCTTT.

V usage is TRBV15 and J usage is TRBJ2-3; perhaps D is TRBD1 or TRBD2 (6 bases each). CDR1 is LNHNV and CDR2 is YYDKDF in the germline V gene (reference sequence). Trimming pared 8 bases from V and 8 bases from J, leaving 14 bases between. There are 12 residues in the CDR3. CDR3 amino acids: CATSKGGVTQYF. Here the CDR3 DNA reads TGTGCCACCTCCAAGGGGGGAGTTACGCAGTATTTT.

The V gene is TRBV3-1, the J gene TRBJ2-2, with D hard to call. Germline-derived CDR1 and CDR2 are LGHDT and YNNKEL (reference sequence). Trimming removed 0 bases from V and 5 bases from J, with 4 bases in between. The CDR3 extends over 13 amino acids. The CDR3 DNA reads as TGTGCCAGCAGCCAAGAAGTTACCGGGGAGCTGTTTTTT. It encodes CASSQEVTGELFF.

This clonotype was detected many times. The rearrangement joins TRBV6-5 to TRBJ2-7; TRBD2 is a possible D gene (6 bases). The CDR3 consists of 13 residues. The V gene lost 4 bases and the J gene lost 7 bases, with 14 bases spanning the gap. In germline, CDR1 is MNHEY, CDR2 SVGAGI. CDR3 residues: CASSWGPGGEQYF. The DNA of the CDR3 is TGTGCCAGCAGTTGGGGTCCCGGAGGGGAGCAGTACTTC.

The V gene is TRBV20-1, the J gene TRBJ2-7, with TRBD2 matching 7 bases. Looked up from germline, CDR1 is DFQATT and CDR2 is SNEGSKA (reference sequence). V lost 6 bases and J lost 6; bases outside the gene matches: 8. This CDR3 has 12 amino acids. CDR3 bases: TGCAGTGCCAGCAAGGGAGGGTTCGAGCAGTACTTC. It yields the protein CSASKGGFEQYF.

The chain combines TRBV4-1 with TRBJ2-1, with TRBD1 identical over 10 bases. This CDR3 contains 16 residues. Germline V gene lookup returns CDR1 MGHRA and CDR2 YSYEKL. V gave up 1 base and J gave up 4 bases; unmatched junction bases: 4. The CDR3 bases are TGCGCCAGCAGCCAAGGGACAGGGGGGGTTTACAATGAGCAGTTCTTC. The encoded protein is CASSQGTGGVYNEQFF.

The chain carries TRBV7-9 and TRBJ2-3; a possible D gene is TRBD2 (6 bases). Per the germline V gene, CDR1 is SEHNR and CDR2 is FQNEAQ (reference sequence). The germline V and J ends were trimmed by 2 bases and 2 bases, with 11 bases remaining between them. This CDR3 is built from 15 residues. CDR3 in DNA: TGTGCCAGCAGCTTACTTAGCGGTATCACAGATACGCAGTATTTT. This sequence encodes CASSLLSGITDTQYF.

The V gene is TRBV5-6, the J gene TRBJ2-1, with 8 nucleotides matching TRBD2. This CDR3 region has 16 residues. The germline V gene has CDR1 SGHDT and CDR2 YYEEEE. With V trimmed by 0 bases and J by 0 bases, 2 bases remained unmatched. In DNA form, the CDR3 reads TGTGCCAGCAGCTTGGTCCGGGAGGGCTCCTACAATGAGCAGTTCTTC. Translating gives CASSLVREGSYNEQFF.

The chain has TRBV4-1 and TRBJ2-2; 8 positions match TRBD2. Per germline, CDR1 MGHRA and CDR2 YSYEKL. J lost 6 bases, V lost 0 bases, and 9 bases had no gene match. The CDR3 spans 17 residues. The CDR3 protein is CASSQDRPGLGPGELFF. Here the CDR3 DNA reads TGCGCCAGCAGCCAAGATAGACCGGGACTAGGACCCGGGGAGCTGTTTTTT.

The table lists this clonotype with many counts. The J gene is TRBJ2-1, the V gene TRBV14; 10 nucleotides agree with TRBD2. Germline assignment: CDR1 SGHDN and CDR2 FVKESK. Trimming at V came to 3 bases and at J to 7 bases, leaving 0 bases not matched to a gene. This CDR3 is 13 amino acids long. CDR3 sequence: CASSQTSGNEQFF. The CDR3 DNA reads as TGTGCCAGCAGCCAGACTAGCGGGAATGAGCAGTTCTTC.

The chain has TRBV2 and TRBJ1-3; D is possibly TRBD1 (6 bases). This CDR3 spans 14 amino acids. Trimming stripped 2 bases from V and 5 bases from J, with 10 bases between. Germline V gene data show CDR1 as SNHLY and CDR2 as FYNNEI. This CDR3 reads CASSEQGWRNTIYF. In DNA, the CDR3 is TGTGCCAGCAGTGAACAGGGGTGGCGAAACACCATATATTTT.

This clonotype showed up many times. CDR3 amino acids: CATRIGSGTSGGFEQFF. The CDR3 nucleotides read TGTGCCACCAGAATAGGATCCGGGACTAGCGGGGGGTTTGAGCAGTTCTTC. The V gene is TRBV15, the J gene TRBJ2-1; 15 bases are shared with TRBD2. V gave up 6 bases and J gave up 9 bases; unmatched junction bases: 12. The CDR3 has 17 residues. Germline V CDR1 and CDR2: LNHNV, YYDKDF (reference sequence).

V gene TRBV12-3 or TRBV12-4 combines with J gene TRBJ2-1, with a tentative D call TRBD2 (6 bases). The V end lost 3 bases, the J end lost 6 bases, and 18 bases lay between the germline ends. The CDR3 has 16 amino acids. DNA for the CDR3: TGTGCCAGCAGTTTCGCTGTGCGGACTACGGGCAATGAGCAGTTCTTC. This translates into CASSFAVRTTGNEQFF.

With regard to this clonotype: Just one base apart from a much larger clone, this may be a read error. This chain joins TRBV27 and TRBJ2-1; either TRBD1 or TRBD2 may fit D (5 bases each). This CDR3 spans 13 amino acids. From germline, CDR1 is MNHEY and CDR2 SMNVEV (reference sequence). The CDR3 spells CASSLGTLSEQSF. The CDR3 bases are TGTGCCAGCAGTTTGGGGACCCTCAGTGAGCAGTCCTTC.

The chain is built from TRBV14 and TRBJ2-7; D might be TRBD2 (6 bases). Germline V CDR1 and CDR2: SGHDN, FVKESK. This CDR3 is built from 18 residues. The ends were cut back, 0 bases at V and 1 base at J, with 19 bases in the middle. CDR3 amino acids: CASSQDRLATRVSYEQYF. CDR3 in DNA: TGTGCCAGCAGCCAAGATAGGCTAGCGACCAGGGTGTCCTACGAGCAGTACTTC. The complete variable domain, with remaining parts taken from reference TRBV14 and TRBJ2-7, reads EAGVTQFPSHSVIEKGQTVTLRCDPISGHDNLYWYRRVMGKEIKFLLHFVKESKQDESGMPNNRFLAERTGGTYSTLKVQPAELEDSGVYFCASSQDRLATRVSYEQYFGPGTRLTVT.

CDR3 residues: CSVEGRFPDYGYTF. CDR3 sequence (DNA): TGCAGCGTTGAAGGCCGGTTTCCAGACTATGGCTACACCTTC. The J gene is TRBJ1-2, the V gene TRBV29-1; no firm D call. Deletions cut 1 base from V and 3 bases from J, with 12 bases between. CDR1 SQVTM and CDR2 ANQGSEA come from the germline V gene. This CDR3 region has 14 residues.

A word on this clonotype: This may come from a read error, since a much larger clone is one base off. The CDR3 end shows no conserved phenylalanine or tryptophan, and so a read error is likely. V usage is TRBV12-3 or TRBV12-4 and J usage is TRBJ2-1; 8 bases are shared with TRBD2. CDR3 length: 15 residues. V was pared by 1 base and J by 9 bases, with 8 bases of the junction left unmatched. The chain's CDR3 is CASSLGGGPTFEQFL. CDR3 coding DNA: TGTGCCAGCAGTTTAGGCGGGGGGCCTACATTTGAGCAGTTCCTC.

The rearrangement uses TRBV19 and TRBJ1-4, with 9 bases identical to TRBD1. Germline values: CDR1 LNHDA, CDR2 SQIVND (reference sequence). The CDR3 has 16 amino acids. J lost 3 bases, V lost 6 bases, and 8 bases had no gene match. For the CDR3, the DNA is TGTGCCAGTAGCGCCGTAGGGACAGGGTCTAATGAAAAACTGTTTTTT. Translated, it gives CASSAVGTGSNEKLFF.

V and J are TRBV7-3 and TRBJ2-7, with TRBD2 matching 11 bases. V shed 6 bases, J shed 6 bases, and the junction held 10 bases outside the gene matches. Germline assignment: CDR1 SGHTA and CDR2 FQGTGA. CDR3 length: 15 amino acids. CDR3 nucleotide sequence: TGTGCCAGCAGTGACGAACTAGCGGGGGTGATCGAGCAGTACTTC. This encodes CASSDELAGVIEQYF.

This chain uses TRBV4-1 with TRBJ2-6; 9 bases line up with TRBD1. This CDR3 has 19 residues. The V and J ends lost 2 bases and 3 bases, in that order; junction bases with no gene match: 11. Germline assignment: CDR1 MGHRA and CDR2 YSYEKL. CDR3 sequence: CASSQPAGTGKFGANVLTF. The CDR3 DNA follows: TGCGCCAGCAGCCAACCTGCCGGGACAGGGAAATTTGGGGCCAACGTCCTGACTTTC.

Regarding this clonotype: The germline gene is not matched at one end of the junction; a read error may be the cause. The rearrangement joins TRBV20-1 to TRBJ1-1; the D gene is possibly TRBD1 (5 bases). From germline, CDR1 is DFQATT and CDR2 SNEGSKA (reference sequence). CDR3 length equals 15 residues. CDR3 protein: CSAREAGTGNAEAFF. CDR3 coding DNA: TGCAGTGCTAGAGAGGCCGGGACGGGGAACGCTGAAGCTTTCTTT.

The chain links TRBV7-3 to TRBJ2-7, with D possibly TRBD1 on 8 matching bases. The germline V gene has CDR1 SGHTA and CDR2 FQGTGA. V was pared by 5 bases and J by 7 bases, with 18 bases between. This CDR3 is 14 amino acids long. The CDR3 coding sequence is TGTGCCAGCAGCGCACAGGGGGGGACCAATGAGCAGTACTTC. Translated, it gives CASSAQGGTNEQYF.

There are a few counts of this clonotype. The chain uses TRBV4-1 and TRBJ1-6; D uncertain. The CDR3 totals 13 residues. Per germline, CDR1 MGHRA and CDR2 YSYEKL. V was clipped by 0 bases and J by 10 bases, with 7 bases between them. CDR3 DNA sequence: TGCGCCAGCAGCCAAGATTCCCTGTCACCCCTCCACTTT. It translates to CASSQDSLSPLHF.

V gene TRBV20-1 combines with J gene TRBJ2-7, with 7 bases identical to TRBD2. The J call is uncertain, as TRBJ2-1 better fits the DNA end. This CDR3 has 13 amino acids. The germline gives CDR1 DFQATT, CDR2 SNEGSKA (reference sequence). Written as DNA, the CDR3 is TGCAGTGCCCCTGGGGGGGGGAACAATGAGCAGTTCTTC. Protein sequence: CSAPGGGNNEQFF.

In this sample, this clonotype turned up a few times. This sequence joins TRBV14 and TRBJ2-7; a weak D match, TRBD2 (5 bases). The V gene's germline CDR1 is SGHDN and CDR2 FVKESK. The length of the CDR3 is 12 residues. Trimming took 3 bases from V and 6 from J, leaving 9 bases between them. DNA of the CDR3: TGTGCCAGCAGCCAGAGGGCATTCGAGCAGTACTTC. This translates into CASSQRAFEQYF.

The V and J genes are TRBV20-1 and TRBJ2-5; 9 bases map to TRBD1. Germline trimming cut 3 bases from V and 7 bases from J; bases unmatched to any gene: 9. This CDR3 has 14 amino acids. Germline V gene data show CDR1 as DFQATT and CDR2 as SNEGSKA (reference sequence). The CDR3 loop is CSARGQGPRVTQYF. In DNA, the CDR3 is TGCAGTGCTAGGGGACAGGGCCCCCGAGTGACCCAGTACTTC.

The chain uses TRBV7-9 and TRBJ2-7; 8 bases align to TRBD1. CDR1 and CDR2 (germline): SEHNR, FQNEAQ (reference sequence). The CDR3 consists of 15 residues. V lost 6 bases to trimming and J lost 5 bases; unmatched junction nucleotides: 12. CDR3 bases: TGTGCCAGCAGGCCTCCGCGGGCAGGGGGCGACGAGCAGTACTTC. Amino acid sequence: CASRPPRAGGDEQYF.

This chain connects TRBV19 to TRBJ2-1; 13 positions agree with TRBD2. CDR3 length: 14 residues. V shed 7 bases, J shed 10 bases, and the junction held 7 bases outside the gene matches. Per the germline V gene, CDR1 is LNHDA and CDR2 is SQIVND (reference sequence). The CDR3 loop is CASTGLAGAQEQFF. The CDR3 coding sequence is TGTGCCAGTACAGGACTAGCGGGAGCCCAAGAGCAGTTCTTC.

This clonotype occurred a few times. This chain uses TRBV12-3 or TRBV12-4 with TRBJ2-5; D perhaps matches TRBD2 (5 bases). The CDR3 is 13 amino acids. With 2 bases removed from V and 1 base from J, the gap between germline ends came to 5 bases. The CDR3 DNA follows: TGTGCCAGCAGTTTACGGGGCCAAGAGACCCAGTACTTC. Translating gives CASSLRGQETQYF.

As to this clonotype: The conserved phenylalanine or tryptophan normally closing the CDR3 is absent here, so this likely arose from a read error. The CDR3 loop is CSANRQGGNTIYL. DNA of the CDR3: TGCAGTGCTAATAGACAGGGCGGAAACACCATATATCTT. This chain connects TRBV20-1 to TRBJ1-3; 7 nucleotides line up with TRBD1. The germline V gene has CDR1 DFQATT and CDR2 SNEGSKA (reference sequence). This CDR3 region has 13 residues. Trimming removed 4 bases from V and 4 bases from J; junction bases left unmatched: 4.